Below, one T cell receptor beta chain is given with its context. The antigen remains undetermined. The data were obtained in a study of cytomegalovirus exposure and HLA in healthy donors. Whole-study findings and limits: An analysis that came later showed most CMV-associated TCR beta chains appearing HLA-restricted. TRBV6-2, TRBV6-3 and some other V segments were excluded as indistinguishable. Later analysis placed DRB1 highest and HLA-C lowest in TCR association rates, which differed by HLA locus.

Use of 60 Vbeta and 13 Jbeta primers characterized the PCR. Only in-frame clones appear in the TCRdb table, and some are missing; sequencing was by immunoSEQ multiplex PCR. This table has 200,000 or so clones, approximately 78% appearing once. The germline V and J ends were trimmed by 5 bases and 8 bases, with 12 bases remaining between them. CDR1 is SNHLY, CDR2 FYNNEI, per germline. The CDR3 has 12 residues. The sequence was obtained from a woman in her fifties or sixties in good health and CMV-seropositive. This chain joins TRBV2 and TRBJ1-2; TRBD1 might be the D (5 bases). The sample taken for sequencing was PBMCs. The CDR3 is CASSPDMGGYTF. CDR3 bases: TGTGCCAGCAGTCCGGACATGGGAGGCTACACCTTC.